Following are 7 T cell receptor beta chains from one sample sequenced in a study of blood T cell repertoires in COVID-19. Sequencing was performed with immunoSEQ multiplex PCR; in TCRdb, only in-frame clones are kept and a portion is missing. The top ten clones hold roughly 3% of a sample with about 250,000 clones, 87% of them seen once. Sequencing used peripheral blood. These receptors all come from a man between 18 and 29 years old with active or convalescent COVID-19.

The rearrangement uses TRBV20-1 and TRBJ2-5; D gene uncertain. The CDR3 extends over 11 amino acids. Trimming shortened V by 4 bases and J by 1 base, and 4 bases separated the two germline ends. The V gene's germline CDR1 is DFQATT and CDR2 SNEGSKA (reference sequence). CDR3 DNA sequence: TGCAGTGCTATAATCCAAGAGACCCAGTACTTC. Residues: CSAIIQETQYF.

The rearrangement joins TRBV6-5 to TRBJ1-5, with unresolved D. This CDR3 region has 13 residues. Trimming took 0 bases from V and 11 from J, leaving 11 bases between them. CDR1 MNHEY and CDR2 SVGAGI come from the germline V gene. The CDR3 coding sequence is TGTGCCAGCAGTTACTCCAAAGTTAGTGCCCAGCATTTT. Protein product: CASSYSKVSAQHF.

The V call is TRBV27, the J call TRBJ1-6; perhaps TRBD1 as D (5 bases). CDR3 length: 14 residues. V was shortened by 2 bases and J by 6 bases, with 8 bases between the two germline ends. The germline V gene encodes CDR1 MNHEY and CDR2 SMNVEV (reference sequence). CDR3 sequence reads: CASSLRQLNSPLHF. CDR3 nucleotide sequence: TGTGCCAGCAGTTTAAGACAGCTTAATTCACCCCTCCACTTT.

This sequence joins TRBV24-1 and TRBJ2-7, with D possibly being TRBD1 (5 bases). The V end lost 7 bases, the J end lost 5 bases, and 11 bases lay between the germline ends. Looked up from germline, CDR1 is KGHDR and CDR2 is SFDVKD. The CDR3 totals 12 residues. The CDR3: CATSHRLHEQYF. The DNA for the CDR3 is TGTGCCACCAGCCACAGGCTCCACGAGCAGTACTTC.

CDR3: CASRDRGTLNEKLFF. In nucleotides, the CDR3 is TGTGCCAGCCGGGACAGGGGAACTCTTAATGAAAAACTGTTTTTT. This chain uses TRBV25-1 with TRBJ1-4, with 10 nucleotides matching TRBD1. Germline values: CDR1 MGHDK, CDR2 SYGVNS. The CDR3 sequence is 15 residues long. J was trimmed by 4 bases and V by 8 bases; bases with no gene match: 7.

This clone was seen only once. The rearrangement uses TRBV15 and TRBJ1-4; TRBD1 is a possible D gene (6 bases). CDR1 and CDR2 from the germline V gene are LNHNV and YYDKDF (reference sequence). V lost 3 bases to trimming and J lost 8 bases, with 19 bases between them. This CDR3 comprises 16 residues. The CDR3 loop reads CATSRGRGEGVEKLFF. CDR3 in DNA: TGTGCCACCAGCAGGGGGAGGGGGGAAGGGGTCGAAAAACTGTTTTTT.

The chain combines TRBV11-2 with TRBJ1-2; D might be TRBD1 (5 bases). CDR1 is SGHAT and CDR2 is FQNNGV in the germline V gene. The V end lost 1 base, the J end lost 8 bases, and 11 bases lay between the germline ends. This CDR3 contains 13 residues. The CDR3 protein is CASSLGQRLGYTF. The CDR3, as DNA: TGTGCCAGCAGCTTAGGACAGCGTTTAGGCTACACCTTC.